The clone carrying this TCR beta chain showed up just once. Antigen: not known. This specimen belongs to a study of OX40 agonist ivuxolimab in advanced cancers. Overall study context: Partial responses were achieved by three patients: one hepatocellular carcinoma, two cutaneous melanoma. Study-level results: Mean expanded clone counts were higher in CD8+ than CD4+ T cells.

The trim removed 1 base at V and 4 bases at J, leaving 6 bases unmatched. Germline CDR1 SQVTM, CDR2 ANQGSEA. The CDR3 contains 14 residues. The repertoire was sequenced with immunoSEQ multiplex PCR; TCRdb's copy has only in-frame clones and lacks some. Among roughly 92,000 clones listed, about 92% were seen once. The rearrangement joins TRBV29-1 to TRBJ1-2; 7 bases match TRBD1. The sequence came from an adult with an advanced solid tumor such as melanoma, head and neck, liver or kidney cancer. Sequencing was performed on CD4+ or CD8+ T cells sorted from blood, taken in a trial of the OX40 agonist ivuxolimab. CDR3 sequence: CSVEGRDSTYGYTF. CDR3 nucleotides: TGCAGCGTTGAAGGTAGGGACAGCACCTATGGCTACACCTTC.